These T cell receptor beta chains were read from a single sample in a study of T-cell reconstitution after alpha-beta-depleted transplantation in children. TCRdb analysed the PCR reads with MiXCR anew, one entry per CDR3 protein. The sample carries a few hundred thousand distinct CDR3 sequences, over 10% recorded once. Sample: PBMCs, mostly from graft donor cells, taken 360 days after TCRalphabeta/CD19-depleted stem cell transplant. Receptor source: a male patient younger than 18 who had a stem cell transplant for acute myeloid leukemia, so the T cells may come from the graft donor. Both conserved end residues are part of each CDR3. The D gene is left open where the match is weak. Expanded clones are given a class, and other clones once, few, many or no size at all.

abundance,v_gene,j_gene,d_gene,CDR3aa,CDR3nt
once,TRBV24-1,TRBJ2-3,NA,CATSDLRGGTDTQYF,TGTGCCACCAGTGATTTAAGGGGTGGCACAGATACGCAGTATTTT
many,TRBV6-1,TRBJ2-7,TRBD1,CASSRQGIPHYEQYF,TGTGCCAGCAGCCGACAGGGAATCCCCCACTACGAGCAGTACTTC
NA,TRBV4-2,TRBJ2-5,NA,CASSQGVRRETQYF,TGTGCCAGCAGCCAAGGAGTCCGGAGAGAGACCCAGTACTTC
NA,TRBV19,TRBJ2-1,NA,CATNGLSYNEQFF,TGTGCCACCAACGGGCTCTCCTACAATGAGCAGTTCTTC
few,TRBV7-2,TRBJ2-2,NA,CASSFATSNTGELFF,TGTGCCAGCAGCTTTGCCACCTCGAACACCGGGGAGCTGTTTTTT
few,TRBV20-1,TRBJ1-6,TRBD1,CSARTGNSYNSPLHF,TGCAGTGCTCGGACAGGGAACTCCTATAATTCACCCCTCCACTTT
NA,TRBV4-2,TRBJ2-1,TRBD2,CASSQDKGSSSGSYEQFF,TGTGCCAGCAGCCAAGATAAGGGGTCGAGTAGCGGGAGCTATGAGCAGTTCTTC
many,TRBV20-1,TRBJ2-3,TRBD2,CSARDRLAGTDTQYF,TGCAGTGCTAGAGATAGGCTAGCGGGTACAGATACGCAGTATTTT
many,TRBV28,TRBJ2-7,NA,CASSFHGLPSYEQYF,TGTGCCAGCAGTTTCCACGGACTTCCTTCCTACGAGCAGTACTTC
few,TRBV29-1,TRBJ2-7,TRBD2,CSVPRPGLAGVSLRFPYEQYF,TGCAGCGTGCCTCGCCCCGGACTAGCGGGAGTTTCCCTCCGTTTTCCATACGAGCAGTACTTC
many,TRBV28,TRBJ1-1,NA,CASSPGGFPGTEAFF,TGTGCCAGCAGTCCCGGAGGATTCCCAGGGACTGAAGCTTTCTTT
NA,TRBV12-3/TRBV12-4,TRBJ2-1,TRBD2,CASSSSGRVYEQFF,TGTGCCAGCAGTTCCAGCGGGAGAGTCTATGAGCAGTTCTTC
few,TRBV6-5,TRBJ1-1,NA,CASSYGGRSRGEAFF,TGTGCCAGCAGTTACGGAGGCAGGTCCAGGGGTGAAGCTTTCTTT
NA,TRBV3-1,TRBJ2-1,TRBD2,CASSPPGTSGTGGQFF,TGTGCCAGCAGCCCTCCTGGGACTAGCGGTACGGGGGGGCAGTTCTTC
NA,TRBV29-1,TRBJ2-7,NA,CSVVGTNSYEQYF,TGCAGCGTTGTTGGGACGAACTCCTACGAGCAGTACTTC
NA,TRBV6-2/TRBV6-3,TRBJ2-7,TRBD2,CASSPGTSGRPTSEQYF,TGTGCCAGCAGCCCAGGGACTAGCGGGAGGCCTACATCCGAGCAGTACTTC
NA,TRBV5-1,TRBJ2-3,NA,CASSLAVHTDMQYF,TGCGCCAGCAGCTTGGCGGTACACACAGATATGCAGTATTTT
NA,TRBV5-1,TRBJ2-1,TRBD2,CASSPDLLAGEGNEQFF,TGCGCCAGCAGCCCAGATCTACTAGCGGGAGAGGGAAATGAGCAGTTCTTC
few,TRBV6-5,TRBJ1-5,NA,CASSYSRRGRNRDQPQHF,TGTGCCAGCAGTTACTCGAGAAGAGGCAGGAATAGGGATCAGCCCCAGCATTTT
many,TRBV9,TRBJ2-1,NA,CASSVTGLNEQFF,TGTGCCAGCAGCGTTACAGGGTTGAATGAGCAGTTCTTC
many,TRBV28,TRBJ2-7,TRBD1,CASTRQGEGEQYF,TGTGCCAGCACCAGACAGGGTGAGGGCGAGCAGTACTTC
many,TRBV12-3/TRBV12-4,TRBJ1-2,NA,CASSLGGVPIDGYTF,TGTGCCAGCAGTTTAGGTGGCGTGCCCATCGATGGCTACACCTTC
NA,TRBV9,TRBJ2-3,TRBD2,CASTLREGQDTQYF,TGTGCCAGCACCCTGCGGGAGGGCCAAGATACGCAGTATTTT
NA,TRBV4-3,TRBJ2-2,NA,CASSQVIPDNTGELFF,TGCGCCAGCAGCCAAGTCATCCCGGACAACACCGGGGAGCTGTTTTTT
NA,TRBV6-2/TRBV6-3,TRBJ1-2,NA,CASSARQVLVGYTF,TGTGCCAGCAGTGCCAGACAGGTCTTGGTGGGCTACACCTTC
few,TRBV12-3/TRBV12-4,TRBJ1-1,NA,CASKNTEAFF,TGTGCCAGCAAGAACACTGAAGCTTTCTTT
few,TRBV29-1,TRBJ2-7,TRBD2,CSVVGVGWTSGSSYEQYF,TGCAGCGTTGTGGGGGTGGGTTGGACTAGCGGGAGTTCGTACGAGCAGTACTTC
NA,TRBV28,TRBJ2-7,TRBD2,CASSFWTSGRAVEQYF,TGTGCCAGCAGTTTCTGGACTAGCGGGAGGGCCGTCGAGCAGTACTTC
few,TRBV20-1,TRBJ1-3,NA,CSGKQGVDTIYF,TGCAGTGGAAAACAGGGAGTTGACACCATATATTTT
few,TRBV28,TRBJ2-3,NA,CASRGGGTDTQYF,TGTGCCAGCCGAGGGGGGGGGACAGATACGCAGTATTTT
few,TRBV18,TRBJ2-7,TRBD2,CASSPWTSGRADEQYF,TGTGCCAGCTCACCGTGGACTAGCGGGAGGGCCGACGAGCAGTACTTC